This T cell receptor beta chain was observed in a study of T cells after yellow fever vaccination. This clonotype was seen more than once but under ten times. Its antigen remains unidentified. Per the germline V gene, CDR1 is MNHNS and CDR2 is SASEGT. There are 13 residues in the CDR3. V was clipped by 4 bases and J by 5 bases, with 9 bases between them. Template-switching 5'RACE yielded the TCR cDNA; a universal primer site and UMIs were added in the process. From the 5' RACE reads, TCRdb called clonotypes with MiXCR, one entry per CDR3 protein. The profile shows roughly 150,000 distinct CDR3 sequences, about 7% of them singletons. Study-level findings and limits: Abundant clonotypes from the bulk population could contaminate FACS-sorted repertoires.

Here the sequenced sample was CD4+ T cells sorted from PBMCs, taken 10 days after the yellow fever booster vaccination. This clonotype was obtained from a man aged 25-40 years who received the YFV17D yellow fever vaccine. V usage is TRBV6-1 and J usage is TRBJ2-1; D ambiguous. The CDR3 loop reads CASSVVRDNEQFF. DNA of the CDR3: TGTGCCAGCAGTGTTGTCCGGGACAATGAGCAGTTCTTC.